This TCR delta chain was profiled in a study of gamma-delta chains in newborns, infants, children. TCRdb reanalysed the reads via CATT. This table holds around 4,900 delta-chain clones, around 40% found once. This clone was seen a few times. The sequence came from a child who received the measles vaccine. The sample taken for sequencing was blood.

The CDR3 sequence is CALGELPYWGIECTDKLIF. The CDR3 bases are TGTGCTCTTGGGGAACTCCCGTACTGGGGGATAGAATGTACCGATAAACTCATCTTT. V is TRDV1 and J is TRDJ1; TRDD3 matches 11 bases. Unmatched junction bases numbered 11, after V lost 0 bases and J lost 2 bases. Germline CDR1 TSWWSYY, CDR2 QGS. The CDR3 is 19 amino acids.